This T cell receptor beta chain was retrieved from a study of Ad26.COV2.S vaccination and SARS-CoV-2 variants. The overall study: Donor got 5x10^10 or 1x10^11 viral particles of Ad26.COV2.S.

Study results and limitations: Post-vaccination breadth of spike-specific CD8+ and CD4+ T cell responses was reportedly substantial. Vaccine recipients and placebo recipients showed similar non-spike TCR breadth.

To note about this clone: Antigen specificity is unknown.

The CDR3 loop spans 11 amino acids. CDR1 and CDR2 (germline): SGHNT, YYREEE (reference sequence). V gave up 4 bases and J gave up 6 bases, with 7 bases separating them. This table comes from immunoSEQ multiplex PCR, and its TCRdb copy is limited to in-frame clones, with some not included. Altogether about 400,000 clones are present, 75% to 90% being singletons, with the ten largest covering 3% to 4.5%. Treatment in this sample: 15 to 20 received Ad26.COV2.S at low or high dose, single or two shots; about 5 received placebo; per-sample allocation not given. Repertoires come from day 63 after the first vaccine or placebo injection. This person who donated was an adult of 18-55 years in Boston.

The sequencing used peripheral blood, collected in a trial of Ad26.COV2.S vaccine versus placebo. This chain uses TRBV5-4 with TRBJ1-2; D unclear. This TCR was recovered from a person aged 18-60 years who received the Ad26.COV2.S COVID-19 vaccine or a placebo. As DNA, the CDR3 is TGTGCCAGCAGCCTGGGAAATGGCTACACCTTC. Translating it yields CASSLGNGYTF.